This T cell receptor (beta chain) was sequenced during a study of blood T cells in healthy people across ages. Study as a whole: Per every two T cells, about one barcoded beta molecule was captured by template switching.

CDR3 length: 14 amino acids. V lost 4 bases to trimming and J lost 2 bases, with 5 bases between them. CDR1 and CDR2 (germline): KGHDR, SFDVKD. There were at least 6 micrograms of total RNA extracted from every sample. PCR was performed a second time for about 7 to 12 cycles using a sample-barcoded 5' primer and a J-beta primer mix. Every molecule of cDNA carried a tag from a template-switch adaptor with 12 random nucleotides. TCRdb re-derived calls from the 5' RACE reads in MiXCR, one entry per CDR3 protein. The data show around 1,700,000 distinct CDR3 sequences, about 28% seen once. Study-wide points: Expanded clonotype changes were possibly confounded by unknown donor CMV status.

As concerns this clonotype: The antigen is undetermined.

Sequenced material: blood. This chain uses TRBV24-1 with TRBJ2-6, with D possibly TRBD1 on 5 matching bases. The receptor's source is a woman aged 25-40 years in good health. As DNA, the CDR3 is TGTGCCACCAGTGAAGGGGCTGGGGCCAACGTCCTGACTTTC. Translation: CATSEGAGANVLTF.